The 5 T cell receptor beta chains given below trace back to one sample, sequenced in a study of regulatory T cells in long-lasting Graves disease. The time point was: persistent/refractory GD, antithyroid drugs over 5 years with positive TRAb. With RNA extracted from PBMCs as input, the TCR library was made. The TCR beta library used iRepertoire HTBI primers with Arm-PCR amplification of CDR3. From the multiplex PCR reads, TCRdb called clonotypes with MiXCR, one entry per CDR3 protein. The repertoire holds some 330,000 distinct CDR3 sequences, more than 20% seen once, with around 30% in the top ten. Sequencing used peripheral blood mononuclear cells (PBMCs), obtained when the disease was refractory, from a patient treated with antithyroid drugs. The receptors were sampled from a woman in her thirties or forties with Graves disease.

V usage is TRBV20-1 and J usage is TRBJ2-7; D not certain. The germline V and J ends were trimmed by 0 bases and 3 bases, with 15 bases remaining between them. CDR1 and CDR2 (germline): DFQATT, SNEGSKA (reference sequence). This CDR3 comprises 15 residues. The CDR3, as DNA: TGCAGTGCTAGAGATCGTACCCAATTAAACTACGAGCAGTACTTC. This encodes CSARDRTQLNYEQYF.

The table lists this clonotype with a few counts. The rearrangement uses TRBV10-2 and TRBJ2-2; TRBD2 matches 10 bases. After removal of 6 bases from V and 2 bases from J, the junction contained 3 bases not matched to a gene. The CDR3 spans 15 residues. Germline V CDR1 and CDR2: WSHSY, SAAADI. The CDR3 loop is CASRSSGSNTGELFF. The CDR3, as DNA: TGCGCCAGCAGGTCTAGCGGGAGCAACACCGGGGAGCTGTTTTTT.

This clonotype was seen a handful of times. The rearrangement links TRBV25-1 to TRBJ1-2; possible D gene TRBD1, 5 bases. Trimming pared 4 bases from V and 4 bases from J, leaving 16 bases between. The CDR3 length is 15 residues. CDR1 MGHDK and CDR2 SYGVNS come from the germline V gene. In DNA form, the CDR3 reads TGTGCCAGCAGTGGTGTTCAGGGAGGTGGCTATGGCTACACCTTC. It translates to CASSGVQGGGYGYTF.

The chain employs TRBV2 and TRBJ2-1; D remains ambiguous. This CDR3 spans 15 amino acids. V lost 6 bases and J 7 bases, leaving 19 bases between the germline ends. CDR1 is SNHLY, CDR2 FYNNEI, per germline. The CDR3 DNA is TGTGCCAGCAGATTTGTAGCACTAAGGGAAAATGAGCAGTTCTTC. It codes for CASRFVALRENEQFF.

This clonotype was seen repeatedly, ten times or more. The chain carries TRBV28 and TRBJ1-2, with a possible D match to TRBD1 (6 bases). Germline loops: CDR1 MDHEN, CDR2 SYDVKM. The V end lost 6 bases, the J end lost 3 bases, and 20 bases lay between the germline ends. CDR3 length equals 16 residues. The CDR3: CASSPQPFTGYYGYTF. CDR3 in DNA: TGTGCCAGCAGCCCGCAACCGTTCACAGGGTACTATGGCTACACCTTC.